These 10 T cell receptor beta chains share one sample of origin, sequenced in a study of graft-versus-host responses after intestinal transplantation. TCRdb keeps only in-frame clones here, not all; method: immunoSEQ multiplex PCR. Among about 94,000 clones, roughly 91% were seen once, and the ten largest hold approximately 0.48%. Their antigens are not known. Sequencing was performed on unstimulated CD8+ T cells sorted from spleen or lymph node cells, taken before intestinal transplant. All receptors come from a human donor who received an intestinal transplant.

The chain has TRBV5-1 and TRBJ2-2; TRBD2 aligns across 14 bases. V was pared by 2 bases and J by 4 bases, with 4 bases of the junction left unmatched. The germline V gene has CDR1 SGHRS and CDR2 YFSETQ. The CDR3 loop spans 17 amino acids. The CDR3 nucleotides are TGCGCCAGCAGCTTTTATGGGACTAGCGGGAGCACCGGGGAGCTGTTTTTT. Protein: CASSFYGTSGSTGELFF.

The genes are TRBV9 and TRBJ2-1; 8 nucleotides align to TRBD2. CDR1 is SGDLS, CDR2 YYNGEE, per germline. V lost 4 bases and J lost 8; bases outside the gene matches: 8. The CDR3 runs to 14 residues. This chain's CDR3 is CASSLGGAAYEQFF. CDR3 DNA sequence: TGTGCCAGCAGCCTCGGGGGGGCCGCGTATGAGCAGTTCTTC.

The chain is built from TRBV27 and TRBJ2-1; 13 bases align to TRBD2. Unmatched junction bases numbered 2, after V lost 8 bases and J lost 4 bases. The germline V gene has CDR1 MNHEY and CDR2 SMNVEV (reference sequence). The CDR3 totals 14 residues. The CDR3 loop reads CASGGLAGYNEQFF. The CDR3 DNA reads TGTGCCAGCGGGGGACTAGCGGGATACAATGAGCAGTTCTTC.

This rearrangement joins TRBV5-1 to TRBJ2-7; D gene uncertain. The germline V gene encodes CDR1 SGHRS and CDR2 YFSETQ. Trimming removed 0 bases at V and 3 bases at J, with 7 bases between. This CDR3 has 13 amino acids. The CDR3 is CASSLGSGYEQYF. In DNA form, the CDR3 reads TGCGCCAGCAGCTTGGGGTCCGGCTACGAGCAGTACTTC.

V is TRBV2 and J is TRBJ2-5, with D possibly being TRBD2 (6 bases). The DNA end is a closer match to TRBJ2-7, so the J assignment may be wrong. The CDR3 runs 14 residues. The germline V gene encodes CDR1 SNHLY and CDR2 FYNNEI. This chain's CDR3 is CASNQGGFTYEQYF. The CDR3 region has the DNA TGTGCCAGCAACCAGGGAGGTTTCACCTACGAGCAGTACTTC.

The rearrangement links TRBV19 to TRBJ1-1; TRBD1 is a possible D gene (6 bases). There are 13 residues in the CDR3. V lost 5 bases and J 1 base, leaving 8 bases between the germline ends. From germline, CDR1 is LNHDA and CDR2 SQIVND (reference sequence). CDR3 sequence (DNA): TGTGCCAGTAGTCACAGGGCGAACACTGAAGCTTTCTTT. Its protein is CASSHRANTEAFF.

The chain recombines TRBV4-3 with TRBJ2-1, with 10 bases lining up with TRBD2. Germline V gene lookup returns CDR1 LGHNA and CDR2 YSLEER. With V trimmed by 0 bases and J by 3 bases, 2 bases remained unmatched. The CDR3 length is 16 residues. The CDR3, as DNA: TGCGCCAGCAGCCAAGAAAGCGGGGGGGACTACAATGAGCAGTTCTTC. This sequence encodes CASSQESGGDYNEQFF.

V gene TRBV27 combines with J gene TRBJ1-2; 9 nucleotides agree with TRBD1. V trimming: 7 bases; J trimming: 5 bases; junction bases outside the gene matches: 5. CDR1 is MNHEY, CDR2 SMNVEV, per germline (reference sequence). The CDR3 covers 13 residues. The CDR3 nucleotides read TGTGCCAGCACCGGGACAGGGCAGTATGGCTACACCTTC. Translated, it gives CASTGTGQYGYTF.

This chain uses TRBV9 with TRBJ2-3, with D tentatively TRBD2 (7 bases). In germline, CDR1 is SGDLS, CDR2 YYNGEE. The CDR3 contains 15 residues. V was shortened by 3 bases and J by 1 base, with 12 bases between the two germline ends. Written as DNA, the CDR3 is TGTGCCAGCAGCGCAGGAGGGGGGGGCACAGATACGCAGTATTTT. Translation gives CASSAGGGGTDTQYF.

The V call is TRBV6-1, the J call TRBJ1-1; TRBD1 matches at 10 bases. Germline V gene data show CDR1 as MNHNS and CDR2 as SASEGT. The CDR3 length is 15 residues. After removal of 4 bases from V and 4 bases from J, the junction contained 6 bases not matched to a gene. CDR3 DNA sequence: TGTGCCAGCAGTGCCGGGACAGGGGTGGCCACTGAAGCTTTCTTT. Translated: CASSAGTGVATEAFF.